A selection of T cell receptor beta chains follows, all from one sample in a study of molecular identifiers for immune sequencing clone quantification. MiXCR, applied by TCRdb to the PCR reads, yields one record per CDR3 protein. The sample has tens of thousands of distinct CDR3 sequences, about 20% seen once. Sequencing input: naive CD8+ T cells from blood, with Jurkat cell RNA spiked in. These receptors all stem from a human donor in good health. Some libraries in this study had Jurkat cell RNA spiked in. Each CDR3 is given with its conserved first and last residue. Each record gives: D gene, clone size, V gene, CDR3 protein. A D gene is named only where the DNA matches it firmly. Only part of the rows carry a size: once, few, many, or a class if the clone is expanded.

d_call: .; clone_size: many; v_call: TRBV5-4; cdr3_aa: CASSLGRAEQYF
d_call: .; clone_size: many; v_call: TRBV23-1; cdr3_aa: CASSQCRGRVTDTQYF
d_call: .; clone_size: many; v_call: TRBV6-1; cdr3_aa: CASSEDGPGGNYGYTF
d_call: TRBD1; clone_size: many; v_call: TRBV29-1; cdr3_aa: CSVEAGQNYEQYF
d_call: .; clone_size: .; v_call: TRBV28; cdr3_aa: CASSSRGIQGYTF
d_call: .; clone_size: many; v_call: TRBV7-9; cdr3_aa: CASSLLVDTQYF
d_call: TRBD2; clone_size: many; v_call: TRBV3-1; cdr3_aa: CASSPELAEETQYF
d_call: .; clone_size: many; v_call: TRBV3-1; cdr3_aa: CASSQDRWISPLHF
d_call: TRBD2; clone_size: many; v_call: TRBV7-9; cdr3_aa: CASSFTTSGGTDTQYF
d_call: TRBD1; clone_size: few; v_call: TRBV20-1; cdr3_aa: CSAREKGQFLSGANVLTF
d_call: .; clone_size: .; v_call: TRBV5-4; cdr3_aa: CASSLENGGYTF
d_call: TRBD1; clone_size: many; v_call: TRBV13; cdr3_aa: CASSLLIDRDEKLFF
d_call: .; clone_size: many; v_call: TRBV19; cdr3_aa: CASSGNLYEQYF
d_call: .; clone_size: many; v_call: TRBV6-2/TRBV6-3; cdr3_aa: CASSYPPIGGPDIQYF
d_call: TRBD2; clone_size: many; v_call: TRBV10-3; cdr3_aa: CAISDPSGASGTYTDTQYF
d_call: .; clone_size: .; v_call: TRBV10-3; cdr3_aa: CAIGERGDTSTDTQYF
d_call: .; clone_size: many; v_call: TRBV6-1; cdr3_aa: CASSEVYWDAQPQHF
d_call: TRBD1; clone_size: .; v_call: TRBV4-3; cdr3_aa: CASSQGVGTGAETQYF
d_call: TRBD1; clone_size: many; v_call: TRBV10-3; cdr3_aa: CAISTTGGETQYF
d_call: .; clone_size: many; v_call: TRBV7-9; cdr3_aa: CASSPDISNQPQHF
d_call: TRBD1; clone_size: many; v_call: TRBV10-3; cdr3_aa: CAISESTGQGKNTEAFF
d_call: TRBD1; clone_size: many; v_call: TRBV13; cdr3_aa: CASSPGGQGGYEQYF
d_call: .; clone_size: many; v_call: TRBV27; cdr3_aa: CASSLSTIQDTQYF
d_call: .; clone_size: few; v_call: TRBV6-6; cdr3_aa: CASSCVEEQYF
d_call: TRBD1; clone_size: many; v_call: TRBV5-4; cdr3_aa: CASSPGTGGLPYEQYF
d_call: .; clone_size: many; v_call: TRBV5-6; cdr3_aa: CASSSRGARTEAFF
d_call: TRBD1; clone_size: .; v_call: TRBV29-1; cdr3_aa: CSTGFRDSGTDTQYF
d_call: .; clone_size: few; v_call: TRBV13; cdr3_aa: CAGSSVSSSASTEAFF
d_call: .; clone_size: few; v_call: TRBV12-3/TRBV12-4; cdr3_aa: CASSPGTAASDTGGLFF
d_call: .; clone_size: many; v_call: TRBV4-1; cdr3_aa: CASSPDMAFYNEQFF
d_call: TRBD1; clone_size: many; v_call: TRBV19; cdr3_aa: CASSILGQGDTEAFF
d_call: .; clone_size: many; v_call: TRBV6-5; cdr3_aa: CASSWADEQYF
d_call: .; clone_size: many; v_call: TRBV6-2/TRBV6-3; cdr3_aa: CASSWRAEQYF
d_call: .; clone_size: many; v_call: TRBV28; cdr3_aa: CASSRTSTDTQYF